A single sample gave rise to the 31 T cell receptor beta chains below, sequenced in a study of molecular identifiers for immune sequencing clone quantification. TCRdb redid the calling of the PCR reads with MiXCR, one entry per CDR3 protein. The sample carries 75,000 to 95,000 distinct CDR3 sequences, about 23% recorded once. The specimen was naive CD8+ T cells from blood, with Jurkat cell RNA spiked in. Regarding subset: FACS-sorted CD8+CD4-CCR7+CD45RA+ naive T cells. These receptors all stem from a human donor in good health. Some libraries in this study had Jurkat cell RNA spiked in.

This clonotype was counted many times. The chain combines TRBV7-9 with TRBJ2-5; 7 nucleotides agree with TRBD2. Per germline, CDR1 SEHNR and CDR2 FQNEAQ (reference sequence). The CDR3 runs 14 residues. V shed 1 base and J 4 bases; nucleotides not matched to a gene: 3. The DNA of the CDR3 is TGTGCCAGCAGCTTAGAGGCGGGAGCAGAGACCCAGTACTTC. Amino acid sequence: CASSLEAGAETQYF.

This clonotype was recorded a few times. The junction does not match germline at one end; this may be a read error. The chain combines TRBV7-8 with TRBJ2-2; no definite D call. Per the germline V gene, CDR1 is SGHVS and CDR2 is FQNEAQ. The CDR3 runs to 15 residues. CDR3 nucleotide sequence: TGTGCCAGCAACTTGTTAACAGCGAATACCGGGGAGCTGTTTTTT. Its protein product is CASNLLTANTGELFF.

Details on this clonotype: This may be a read error: a much more frequent sequence differs by one nucleotide. The chain couples TRBV7-9 to TRBJ2-7; possible D gene TRBD2, 5 bases. Between the trimmed V and J ends, which lost 7 bases and 0 bases, there was a span of 10 bases. The CDR3 consists of 13 residues. Looked up from germline, CDR1 is SEHNR and CDR2 is FQNEAQ (reference sequence). The CDR3 protein is CASMPRGSYEQYF. The CDR3 coding sequence is TGTGCCAGCATGCCCCGGGGCTCCTACGAGCAGTACTTC.

This clonotype came up a few times. V usage is TRBV27 and J usage is TRBJ2-3, with TRBD2 identical over 14 bases. There are 19 residues in the CDR3. Germline trimming cut 5 bases from V and 4 bases from J; bases unmatched to any gene: 14. Looked up from germline, CDR1 is MNHEY and CDR2 is SMNVEV (reference sequence). CDR3 amino acids: CASSQIPGTSGSPADTQYF. CDR3 nucleotides: TGTGCCAGCAGTCAGATACCCGGGACTAGCGGGAGCCCCGCAGATACGCAGTATTTT.

Only a few counts were recorded for this clonotype. The rearrangement joins TRBV30 to TRBJ1-5; TRBD1 agrees at 10 bases. Germline V gene data show CDR1 as GTSNPN and CDR2 as SVGIG (reference sequence). This CDR3 contains 13 residues. The trim removed 3 bases at V and 4 bases at J, leaving 0 bases unmatched. CDR3 loop: CAWRGQGNQPQHF. In DNA, the CDR3 is TGTGCCTGGAGGGGACAGGGGAATCAGCCCCAGCATTTT.

This clonotype has just a few counts. This chain uses TRBV29-1 with TRBJ2-1; D remains ambiguous. The CDR3 loop spans 14 amino acids. Germline CDR1 reads SQVTM; CDR2 reads ANQGSEA. V lost 7 bases and J lost 4, with 17 bases in between. The chain's CDR3 is CSGSLGLSYNEQFF. CDR3 nucleotides: TGCAGCGGATCGTTGGGGTTATCATACAATGAGCAGTTCTTC.

This clonotype was counted at least ten times. In nucleotides, the CDR3 is TGTGCCAGCAGCTTAAATTATGGGACCTCCGCACACATTCAGTACTTC. Translation: CASSLNYGTSAHIQYF. The chain couples TRBV7-9 to TRBJ2-4, with D possibly called TRBD1 or TRBD2 (5 bases each). The CDR3 has 16 amino acids. Germline assignment: CDR1 SEHNR and CDR2 FQNEAQ (reference sequence). The V gene lost 2 bases and the J gene lost 8 bases, with 19 bases spanning the gap.

This clonotype came up a few times. J is TRBJ1-1 and V is TRBV19; D might be TRBD1 (5 bases). V was trimmed by 4 bases and J by 3 bases, leaving 15 bases between them. The V gene's germline CDR1 is LNHDA and CDR2 SQIVND (reference sequence). The CDR3 loop spans 15 amino acids. This CDR3 reads CASSTVGRAYTEAFF. DNA of the CDR3: TGTGCCAGTAGTACGGTCGGCAGGGCGTACACTGAAGCTTTCTTT.

This clonotype was found many times. Sequence at one end of the junction differs from germline and may be a read error. This chain links TRBV20-1 with TRBJ2-2, with D perhaps matching TRBD1 (6 bases). Germline V lookup: CDR1 DFQATT, CDR2 SNEGSKA (reference sequence). The CDR3 runs to 16 residues. The CDR3 coding sequence is TGCAGTGCAAGAGACAGGCTACACGCGAACACCGGGGAGCTGTTTTTT. Amino acids: CSARDRLHANTGELFF.

This clonotype was recorded only once. This may be a read error, as it is one base from a much larger clone. The J gene is TRBJ2-4, the V gene TRBV7-9; no clear D gene. Germline V gives CDR1 SEHNR, CDR2 FQNEAQ (reference sequence). This CDR3 region has 12 residues. V was pared by 5 bases and J by 7 bases, with 9 bases between. The CDR3 coding sequence is TGTGCCAGCAGCCCCTACGATAACATTCAGTACTTC. Protein: CASSPYDNIQYF. The full variable domain, in which reference TRBV7-9 and TRBJ2-4 provide the parts outside the CDR3, is DTGVSQNPRHKITKRGQNVTFRCDPISEHNRLYWYRQTLGQGPEFLTYFQNEAQLEKSRLLSDRFSAERPKGSFSTLEIQRTEQGDSAMYLCASSPYDNIQYFGAGTRLSVL.

The CDR3 is CASSQESGGPYEQYF. As DNA, the CDR3 is TGCGCCAGCAGCCAAGAATCGGGCGGACCTTACGAGCAGTACTTC. This chain joins TRBV4-3 and TRBJ2-7; the D is unclear. Germline V gives CDR1 LGHNA, CDR2 YSLEER. V was trimmed by 0 bases and J by 4 bases, leaving 13 bases between them. The CDR3 covers 15 residues.

The V gene is TRBV30, the J gene TRBJ2-5; tentatively, D is TRBD1 or TRBD2 (5 bases each). V gave up 0 bases and J gave up 4 bases, with 12 bases separating them. The germline V gene encodes CDR1 GTSNPN and CDR2 SVGIG (reference sequence). This CDR3 contains 14 residues. The CDR3 reads CAWSVGGGGETQYF. The CDR3 DNA sequence: TGTGCCTGGAGTGTGGGTGGGGGTGGAGAGACCCAGTACTTC.

This clonotype has only a few counts. The chain links TRBV10-3 to TRBJ2-7; D assignment may be TRBD1 or TRBD2 (6 bases each). CDR1 is ENHRY and CDR2 is SYGVKD in the germline V gene. The CDR3 runs to 15 residues. Trimming pared 2 bases from V and 0 bases from J, leaving 11 bases between. The CDR3 region is CAISEDRTNSYEQYF. DNA for the CDR3: TGTGCCATCAGTGAGGACAGGACTAACTCCTACGAGCAGTACTTC.

The chain recombines TRBV4-1 with TRBJ1-1; the match to TRBD1 covers 12 bases. This CDR3 has 21 amino acids. Germline CDR1 MGHRA, CDR2 YSYEKL. V lost 3 bases, J lost 1 base, and 18 bases stayed unmatched. CDR3 DNA: TGCGCCAGCAGCCACCTGCCGGGACAGGGGGCCGGCCACAAAAAGAACACTGAAGCTTTCTTT. As protein: CASSHLPGQGAGHKKNTEAFF.

This clonotype was recorded many times. CDR3 DNA: TGTGCCAGTAGTATATCGACAGGGGCCAGAGATACGCAGTATTTT. Amino acids: CASSISTGARDTQYF. The rearrangement links TRBV19 to TRBJ2-3; 8 bases match TRBD1. The germline CDR1 and CDR2 sequences are LNHDA and SQIVND (reference sequence). V gave up 2 bases and J gave up 5 bases; unmatched junction bases: 6. The CDR3 contains 15 residues.

This clonotype was seen repeatedly, ten times or more. The J gene is TRBJ2-3, the V gene TRBV9, with 7 bases that match TRBD2. The CDR3 is 15 residues long. V shed 3 bases, J shed 4 bases, and the junction held 8 bases outside the gene matches. Germline V gene sequence: CDR1 SGDLS, CDR2 YYNGEE. The CDR3: CASSGDGRSADTQYF. Here the CDR3 DNA reads TGTGCCAGCAGCGGAGACGGGAGGTCCGCAGATACGCAGTATTTT.

This clonotype turned up a few times. The chain carries TRBV12-3 or TRBV12-4 and TRBJ1-4, with D uncertain. The CDR3 covers 14 residues. Trimming took off 7 bases at V and 4 bases at J, with 13 bases between the two ends. This chain's CDR3 is CASNYAGFNEKLFF. In DNA form, the CDR3 reads TGTGCCAGCAACTACGCGGGTTTTAATGAAAAACTGTTTTTT.

This clonotype was observed many times. The genes are TRBV12-3 or TRBV12-4 and TRBJ2-7, with D possibly matching TRBD2 (6 bases). The length of the CDR3 is 13 residues. Between the trimmed V and J ends, which lost 4 bases and 2 bases, there was a span of 9 bases. For the CDR3, the DNA is TGTGCCAGCAGTTGGGGGGAAGCCTACGAGCAGTACTTC. Translation gives CASSWGEAYEQYF.

About this clonotype itself: This may be a read error, as it is one base from a much larger clone. The genes are TRBV20-1 and TRBJ2-2; a possible D gene is TRBD2 (6 bases). This CDR3 has 16 amino acids. The germline CDR1 and CDR2 sequences are DFQATT and SNEGSKA (reference sequence). Trimming shortened V by 0 bases and J by 6 bases, and 17 bases separated the two germline ends. CDR3 sequence: CSAREPDGGTAGELFF. In nucleotides, the CDR3 is TGCAGTGCTAGAGAGCCCGACGGGGGTACGGCCGGGGAGCTGTTTTTT.

V is TRBV30 and J is TRBJ1-1, with a possible D match to TRBD1 (5 bases). The CDR3 has 11 residues. Germline V CDR1 and CDR2: GTSNPN, SVGIG (reference sequence). V lost 5 bases to trimming and J lost 6 bases, with 10 bases between them. The CDR3 protein is CAWSRGPEAFF. CDR3 in DNA: TGTGCCTGGTCTAGGGGACCTGAAGCTTTCTTT.

This clonotype was observed a few times. The rearrangement uses TRBV27 and TRBJ2-3, with TRBD2 identical over 7 bases. V shed 3 bases, J shed 2 bases, and the junction held 8 bases outside the gene matches. Germline V lookup: CDR1 MNHEY, CDR2 SMNVEV (reference sequence). CDR3 length equals 16 residues. This CDR3 reads CASSFREALYTDTQYF. The CDR3 nucleotides read TGTGCCAGCAGTTTTCGGGAGGCACTCTACACAGATACGCAGTATTTT.

This clonotype appeared many times. The gene calls are TRBV19 and TRBJ2-1; no clear D. V lost 4 bases, J lost 0 bases, and 10 bases lay in between. The germline CDR1 and CDR2 sequences are LNHDA and SQIVND (reference sequence). This CDR3 has 15 amino acids. The CDR3 spells CASSSWSSSYNEQFF. CDR3 nucleotides: TGTGCCAGTAGTAGTTGGTCCAGCTCCTACAATGAGCAGTTCTTC. The whole variable domain, filled in from reference TRBV19 and TRBJ2-1, reads DGGITQSPKYLFRKEGQNVTLSCEQNLNHDAMYWYRQDPGQGLRLIYYSQIVNDFQKGDIAEGYSVSREKKESFPLTVTSAQKNPTAFYLCASSSWSSSYNEQFFGPGTRLTVL.

In this sample, this clonotype turned up many times. V usage is TRBV27 and J usage is TRBJ1-4; D unclear. V was cut by 3 bases and J by 7 bases, with 9 bases left in between. There are 13 residues in the CDR3. From germline, CDR1 is MNHEY and CDR2 SMNVEV (reference sequence). CDR3 residues: CASSFVKGEKLFF. The CDR3 DNA reads TGTGCCAGCAGTTTCGTAAAGGGTGAAAAACTGTTTTTT.

A few counts support this clonotype. The V call is TRBV20-1, the J call TRBJ2-5; 7 bases agree with TRBD1. Germline V gene sequence: CDR1 DFQATT, CDR2 SNEGSKA (reference sequence). The CDR3 is made up of 16 amino acids. V lost 1 base to trimming and J lost 3 bases; unmatched junction nucleotides: 11. CDR3 loop: CSARVVRGPREETQYF. CDR3 bases: TGCAGTGCTAGAGTTGTTAGGGGGCCTAGGGAAGAGACCCAGTACTTC.

Regarding this clonotype: A read error may be the cause here, since a much bigger clone is one base away. The V and J genes are TRBV3-1 and TRBJ2-7; TRBD1 aligns across 9 bases. The CDR3 contains 15 residues. V lost 2 bases to trimming and J lost 4 bases; unmatched junction nucleotides: 6. CDR1 LGHDT and CDR2 YNNKEL come from the germline V gene (reference sequence). Here the CDR3 reads CASSQPPGQGYEQYF. In nucleotides, the CDR3 is TGTGCCAGCAGCCAACCCCCGGGACAGGGTTACGAGCAGTACTTC.

This clonotype was observed at least ten times. This chain joins TRBV7-9 and TRBJ2-4; no reliable D call. The CDR3 covers 13 residues. Per the germline V gene, CDR1 is SEHNR and CDR2 is FQNEAQ (reference sequence). The germline V and J ends were trimmed by 5 bases and 2 bases, with 7 bases remaining between them. This CDR3 reads CASSPRTKNIQYF. For the CDR3, the DNA is TGTGCCAGCAGCCCGCGTACCAAAAACATTCAGTACTTC.

This clonotype was counted at least ten times. The V call is TRBV4-3, the J call TRBJ2-6, with 9 bases that match TRBD1. Per germline, CDR1 LGHNA and CDR2 YSLEER. The trim removed 3 bases at V and 2 bases at J, leaving 5 bases unmatched. The CDR3 covers 17 residues. The DNA of the CDR3 is TGCGCCAGCAGCCACCTGACAGGGGGTACTGGGGCCAACGTCCTGACTTTC. It is translated as CASSHLTGGTGANVLTF.

On this clonotype itself: This clone may be a read error of a much larger clone one base away. The CDR3 DNA reads TGTGCCAGCAGGCCCCCCCAGGGGGCATGGGTCAATCAGCCCCAGCATTTT. It is translated as CASRPPQGAWVNQPQHF. This chain connects TRBV6-1 to TRBJ1-5, with TRBD1 matching over 8 bases. Trimming took 6 bases from V and 3 from J; bases not matched to a gene: 13. There are 17 residues in the CDR3. Looked up from germline, CDR1 is MNHNS and CDR2 is SASEGT.

This clonotype was counted once. The rearrangement joins TRBV9 to TRBJ2-2; D is uncertain. The CDR3 totals 16 residues. Germline V lookup: CDR1 SGDLS, CDR2 YYNGEE. The V end was cut by 2 bases, the J end by 2 bases, with 13 bases between. The CDR3 nucleotides read TGTGCCAGCAGCGTTTCCCTAGTCATAAACACCGGGGAGCTGTTTTTT. Protein: CASSVSLVINTGELFF.

About this clonotype: This may stem from a read error, because a much larger clone lies one nucleotide away. It is likely a read error, because the conserved phenylalanine at the end of the CDR3 is missing. This chain joins TRBV7-6 and TRBJ2-3; 8 bases fit TRBD2. Trimming cost V 5 bases and J 2 bases; bases outside gene matches: 9. From germline, CDR1 is SGHVS and CDR2 FNYEAQ. The CDR3 runs 16 residues. CDR3 DNA sequence: TGTGCCAGCAGCCCACGCTCGGGGGGGTACACAGATACGCAGTATCTT. Translating it yields CASSPRSGGYTDTQYL.

This clonotype was counted a few times. The chain has TRBV10-3 and TRBJ2-7; the D gene is possibly TRBD1 (6 bases). Between the trimmed V and J ends, which lost 6 bases and 2 bases, there was a span of 11 bases. Per the germline V gene, CDR1 is ENHRY and CDR2 is SYGVKD. This CDR3 spans 13 amino acids. The CDR3, as DNA: TGTGCCATCAGCAGGGGCCAAACCTACGAGCAGTACTTC. It specifies CAISRGQTYEQYF.